A single sample gave rise to the 26 T cell receptor beta chains below, sequenced in a study of blood T cell repertoires in COVID-19. Sequenced by immunoSEQ multiplex PCR; TCRdb stores in-frame clones only, minus some. The sample holds some 160,000 clones, about four fifths seen once. Sequenced input: peripheral blood. The receptors were sampled from a woman of 80 years or more with COVID-19, enrolled during active disease.

The rearrangement links TRBV10-3 to TRBJ2-1, with D perhaps TRBD1 (6 bases). The germline V gene has CDR1 ENHRY and CDR2 SYGVKD. CDR3 length: 16 residues. V dropped 2 bases and J dropped 7 bases, with 18 bases sitting between them. The DNA for the CDR3 is TGTGCCATCAGTGAGAGGTGGCAGGGGAGATGGAATGAGCAGTTCTTC. Amino acid sequence: CAISERWQGRWNEQFF.

The chain has TRBV5-8 and TRBJ1-1; 8 nucleotides agree with TRBD1. Germline V CDR1 and CDR2: SGHTS, YDEGEE. Trimming cost V 4 bases and J 10 bases; bases outside gene matches: 9. The CDR3 is 13 amino acids. CDR3 residues: CASSIRTGGPAFF. In DNA form, the CDR3 reads TGTGCCAGCAGCATACGAACAGGGGGACCAGCTTTCTTT.

J is TRBJ2-3 and V is TRBV7-3; TRBD1 matches 8 bases. There are 16 residues in the CDR3. V was pared by 3 bases and J by 5 bases, with 10 bases of the junction left unmatched. Germline CDR1 is SGHTA and CDR2 is FQGTGA. The chain's CDR3 is CASSFMPQGVGDTQYF. The CDR3 nucleotides read TGTGCCAGCAGCTTCATGCCACAGGGGGTCGGAGATACGCAGTATTTT.

J is TRBJ1-4 and V is TRBV5-5; D ambiguous. Between the trimmed V and J ends, which lost 2 bases and 10 bases, there was a span of 12 bases. This CDR3 spans 13 amino acids. Germline V CDR1 and CDR2: SGHKS, YYEKEE (reference sequence). The CDR3 DNA reads TGTGCCAGCAGCTTCCCGACACCCGGAAAACTGTTTTTT. Protein sequence: CASSFPTPGKLFF.

The chain employs TRBV4-2 and TRBJ1-2; the match to TRBD1 covers 7 bases. The ends lost 4 bases at V and 3 bases at J; junction bases unmatched: 5. This CDR3 is 14 amino acids long. Germline V CDR1 and CDR2: LGHNA, YNFKEQ. CDR3 region: CASSPLDRHYGYTF. The CDR3 coding sequence is TGTGCCAGCAGCCCCCTGGACAGGCACTATGGCTACACCTTC.

As DNA, the CDR3 is TGTGCCAGCAGGGTTACAGGGTCCACTGAAGCTTTCTTT. Its protein product is CASRVTGSTEAFF. This chain links TRBV27 with TRBJ1-1, with D perhaps TRBD1 (6 bases). V was shortened by 6 bases and J by 4 bases, with 12 bases between the two germline ends. Germline values: CDR1 MNHEY, CDR2 SMNVEV (reference sequence). The CDR3 covers 13 residues.

The chain links TRBV5-4 to TRBJ1-3; the D gene is possibly TRBD1 (5 bases). The length of the CDR3 is 16 residues. Germline CDR1 SGHNT, CDR2 YYREEE (reference sequence). V was shortened by 2 bases and J by 0 bases, with 12 bases between the two germline ends. The CDR3 sequence: CASSLVGQSSGNTIYF. In nucleotides, the CDR3 is TGTGCCAGCAGCTTAGTGGGGCAGAGCTCTGGAAACACCATATATTTT.

V usage is TRBV10-3 and J usage is TRBJ2-7; 9 positions match TRBD2. This CDR3 spans 15 amino acids. In germline, CDR1 is ENHRY, CDR2 SYGVKD. V lost 7 bases, J lost 4 bases, and 11 bases stayed unmatched. The CDR3 protein is CAITRNAGGWYEQYF. The CDR3 nucleotides read TGTGCCATCACCCGGAACGCGGGAGGGTGGTACGAGCAGTACTTC.

The chain joins TRBV15 to TRBJ2-3; 13 positions agree with TRBD2. Germline CDR1 is LNHNV and CDR2 is YYDKDF (reference sequence). This CDR3 comprises 18 residues. The ends lost 0 bases at V and 0 bases at J; junction bases unmatched: 3. CDR3 DNA sequence: TGTGCCACCAGCAGAGATATGGGACTAGCGGGGAGCACAGATACGCAGTATTTT. This codes for CATSRDMGLAGSTDTQYF.

CDR3 amino acids: CATGSNYGYTF. CDR3 DNA sequence: TGTGCCACCGGGAGTAACTATGGCTACACCTTC. This rearrangement joins TRBV10-3 to TRBJ1-2; D is ambiguous. Germline V gene lookup returns CDR1 ENHRY and CDR2 SYGVKD. V lost 10 bases to trimming and J lost 1 base, with 7 bases between them. CDR3 length equals 11 residues.

The chain employs TRBV2 and TRBJ2-3; D is possibly TRBD2 (6 bases). The CDR3 has 17 amino acids. Trimming removed 4 bases at V and 9 bases at J, with 26 bases between. Germline V CDR1 and CDR2: SNHLY, FYNNEI. In nucleotides, the CDR3 is TGTGCCAGCAGTGCGGGTATGACTAGTCTCCTCCGAGGGACGCAGTATTTT. Amino acid sequence: CASSAGMTSLLRGTQYF.

The V and J genes are TRBV5-1 and TRBJ1-4, with TRBD1 matching over 7 bases. Germline V CDR1 and CDR2: SGHRS, YFSETQ. The CDR3 runs to 15 residues. The V segment lost 0 bases and the J segment 4 bases; nucleotides outside the gene matches: 3. The CDR3 sequence is CASSLAGTVNEKLFF. The CDR3 nucleotides are TGCGCCAGCAGCTTGGCGGGGACAGTTAATGAAAAACTGTTTTTT.

V gene TRBV28 combines with J gene TRBJ2-7, with D possibly matching TRBD1 (6 bases). Trimming took 7 bases from V and 4 from J, leaving 17 bases between them. The CDR3 covers 14 residues. Germline V gene data show CDR1 as MDHEN and CDR2 as SYDVKM. In nucleotides, the CDR3 is TGTGCCAGCACCTCGACAGGCTCTACGTACGAGCAGTACTTC. This translates into CASTSTGSTYEQYF.

This clone has just one count. V and J are TRBV6-2 or TRBV6-3 and TRBJ2-1, with D possibly matching TRBD2 (6 bases). CDR1 is MNHEY and CDR2 is SVGEGT in the germline V gene. The CDR3 is 13 residues long. The germline V and J ends were trimmed by 5 bases and 10 bases, with 15 bases remaining between them. The DNA of the CDR3 is TGTGCCAGCAGTGAGCCGACTAGTCGCGAGCAGTTCTTC. This gives the protein CASSEPTSREQFF.

Turning to this clone: This sample also contains other DNA sequences that code for the same CDR3. The chain carries TRBV5-4 and TRBJ2-5, with TRBD2 matching 10 bases. Germline V gene sequence: CDR1 SGHNT, CDR2 YYREEE (reference sequence). V lost 0 bases, J lost 4 bases, and 0 bases stayed unmatched. The length of the CDR3 is 14 residues. CDR3 in amino acids: CASSLGLAGETQYF. CDR3 DNA: TGTGCCAGCAGCTTGGGACTAGCGGGAGAGACCCAGTACTTC.

The rearrangement links TRBV18 to TRBJ1-6, with D possibly matching TRBD1 (6 bases). Germline CDR1 and CDR2: KGHSH and LQKENI. The germline V and J ends were trimmed by 3 bases and 8 bases, with 14 bases remaining between them. This CDR3 has 15 residues. The CDR3 DNA reads as TGTGCCAGCTCACCGAGTATGGGACAAGATTCACCCCTCCACTTT. It encodes CASSPSMGQDSPLHF.

This clone was seen only a few times. V is TRBV27 and J is TRBJ2-7, with D possibly matching TRBD2 (6 bases). V lost 5 bases, J lost 2 bases, and 13 bases lay in between. Germline V lookup: CDR1 MNHEY, CDR2 SMNVEV (reference sequence). The CDR3 sequence is 14 residues long. CDR3 sequence: CASSAARGAYEQYF. The CDR3 coding sequence is TGTGCCAGCAGTGCAGCCCGCGGGGCCTACGAGCAGTACTTC.

This clone was seen more than once but under ten times. The chain joins TRBV11-2 to TRBJ2-1, with 11 nucleotides matching TRBD2. Unmatched junction bases numbered 10, after V lost 1 base and J lost 8 bases. Germline V gene lookup returns CDR1 SGHAT and CDR2 FQNNGV. The CDR3 sequence is 17 residues long. CDR3 DNA: TGTGCCAGCAGCTTAGGCGTAGCGGGAGGGAGAGCGGATGAGCAGTTCTTC. It specifies CASSLGVAGGRADEQFF.

This rearrangement joins TRBV5-1 to TRBJ2-3; perhaps TRBD2 as D (5 bases). V was pared by 0 bases and J by 4 bases, with 6 bases between. Per germline, CDR1 SGHRS and CDR2 YFSETQ. This CDR3 region has 13 residues. CDR3 in DNA: TGCGCCAGCAGCTTGGGAGCGGCAGATACGCAGTATTTT. Protein: CASSLGAADTQYF. Looking up the rest from reference TRBV5-1 and TRBJ2-3 gives the full variable domain: KAGVTQTPRYLIKTRGQQVTLSCSPISGHRSVSWYQQTPGQGLQFLFEYFSETQRNKGNFPGRFSGRQFSNSRSEMNVSTLELGDSALYLCASSLGAADTQYFGPGTRLTVL.

The V and J genes are TRBV13 and TRBJ1-4, with D possibly TRBD1 on 5 matching bases. V shed 5 bases and J shed 7 bases, with 14 bases lying between them. Germline V gene sequence: CDR1 PRHDT, CDR2 FYEKMQ (reference sequence). The CDR3 sequence is 14 residues long. DNA for the CDR3: TGTGCCAGCAGCCCGCGGGGCGGGGGTGAAAAACTGTTTTTT. Translated, it gives CASSPRGGGEKLFF.

The chain uses TRBV5-4 and TRBJ1-1; tentatively, D is TRBD1 (5 bases). Trimming took off 3 bases at V and 4 bases at J, with 7 bases between the two ends. CDR3 length: 12 amino acids. Per the germline V gene, CDR1 is SGHNT and CDR2 is YYREEE (reference sequence). The CDR3 DNA is TGTGCCAGCAGCTGGGGGGGCACTGAAGCTTTCTTT. As protein: CASSWGGTEAFF.

The genes are TRBV2 and TRBJ1-6; 8 nucleotides line up with TRBD1. Trimming took 7 bases from V and 5 from J; bases not matched to a gene: 7. The CDR3 runs 15 residues. Germline assignment: CDR1 SNHLY and CDR2 FYNNEI. CDR3 sequence: CASNLQGADNSPLHF. Written as DNA, the CDR3 is TGTGCCAGCAATCTGCAGGGGGCAGATAATTCACCCCTCCACTTT.

The chain employs TRBV27 and TRBJ2-5; the D gene is possibly TRBD1 (6 bases). V dropped 6 bases and J dropped 7 bases, with 15 bases sitting between them. The germline gives CDR1 MNHEY, CDR2 SMNVEV (reference sequence). The CDR3 contains 13 residues. The CDR3 is CASSSGEIGTQYF. CDR3 nucleotides: TGTGCCAGCAGCTCAGGGGAAATCGGGACCCAGTACTTC.

This clone was seen a handful of times. The genes are TRBV27 and TRBJ2-7, with D unresolved. Germline V gives CDR1 MNHEY, CDR2 SMNVEV (reference sequence). This CDR3 has 11 amino acids. Trimming left V 8 bases short and J 3 bases short, with 8 bases between. This chain's CDR3 is CASGVLYEQYF. Here the CDR3 DNA reads TGTGCCAGCGGAGTTCTCTACGAGCAGTACTTC.

The chain combines TRBV5-1 with TRBJ1-5; 10 nucleotides align to TRBD1. Per germline, CDR1 SGHRS and CDR2 YFSETQ. V shed 1 base and J 7 bases; nucleotides not matched to a gene: 5. The CDR3 covers 15 residues. The CDR3 DNA sequence: TGCGCCAGCAGCTTGTTTGGGACAGGGGACCAGCCCCAGCATTTT. Its protein is CASSLFGTGDQPQHF.

The rearrangement uses TRBV21-1 and TRBJ2-2; TRBD2 is the table's D call and was not checked against the DNA. TRBV21-1 is noted as a pseudogene. The CDR3 is made up of 17 amino acids. CDR3 sequence: CASSTTTAGGHTGELFF. The CDR3 DNA reads TGTGCCAGCAGCACCACCACCGCGGGAGGCCACACCGGGGAGCTGTTTTTT.